Each of the 7 T cell receptor beta chains below was sequenced from the same sample in a study of T-cell memory formation after mild COVID-19. TCRdb passed the 5' RACE reads through MiXCR, listing each CDR3 protein once. The sample holds roughly 220,000 distinct CDR3 sequences, approximately 10% seen once. Sequencing input: PBMCs or a T cell subset sorted from them (not recorded which). These receptors all come from a man between 18 and 29 years old who had mild COVID-19 (a few samples of this study predate the infection). Cell type and time point are not known.

The chain has TRBV7-2 and TRBJ2-1; 7 bases align to TRBD2. J gave up 5 bases and V 6 bases, and 10 bases lay outside the gene matches. From germline, CDR1 is SGHTA and CDR2 FQGNSA. CDR3 length: 15 amino acids. The CDR3 here is CASRIKGLPDNEQFF. Written as DNA, the CDR3 is TGTGCCAGCAGGATTAAGGGACTACCGGACAATGAGCAGTTCTTC. Variable domain in full (rest from reference TRBV7-2 and TRBJ2-1): GAGVSQSPSNKVTEKGKDVELRCDPISGHTALYWYRQSLGQGLEFLIYFQGNSAPDKSGLPSDRFSAERTGGSVSTLTIQRTQQEDSAVYLCASRIKGLPDNEQFFGPGTRLTVL.

This chain uses TRBV7-2 with TRBJ1-5; D remains ambiguous. CDR1 is SGHTA and CDR2 is FQGNSA in the germline V gene. The CDR3 is 13 amino acids. Trimming took 1 base from V and 7 from J, leaving 8 bases between them. The DNA of the CDR3 is TGTGCCAGCAGCTTAGTCGGGGTCCAGCCCCAGCATTTT. This encodes CASSLVGVQPQHF.

This clonotype was counted between two and nine times. The rearrangement uses TRBV18 and TRBJ1-2, with unresolved D. Between the trimmed V and J ends, which lost 3 bases and 0 bases, there was a span of 8 bases. CDR3 size: 14 residues. CDR1 is KGHSH, CDR2 LQKENI, per germline. CDR3 residues: CASSPDTSNYGYTF. The DNA for the CDR3 is TGTGCCAGCTCACCTGACACCTCTAACTATGGCTACACCTTC.

This clonotype was counted ten times or more. V is TRBV7-9 and J is TRBJ2-5; the D is unclear. CDR1 is SEHNR and CDR2 is FQNEAQ in the germline V gene (reference sequence). The V end was cut by 9 bases, the J end by 5 bases, with 19 bases between. The CDR3 totals 14 residues. For the CDR3, the DNA is TGTGCCAGTAAACGAGTGACGGCCCTGGAGACCCAGTACTTC. Encoded protein: CASKRVTALETQYF. Full variable domain (rest looked up from reference TRBV7-9 and TRBJ2-5): DTGVSQNPRHKITKRGQNVTFRCDPISEHNRLYWYRQTLGQGPEFLTYFQNEAQLEKSRLLSDRFSAERPKGSFSTLEIQRTEQGDSAMYLCASKRVTALETQYFGPGTRLLVL.

This clonotype has just a few counts. Here the CDR3 DNA reads TGTGCCAGCAGCCAAGGGACTAGCCAAGAGACCCAGTACTTC. This sequence encodes CASSQGTSQETQYF. The chain uses TRBV7-2 and TRBJ2-5; TRBD2 matches at 8 bases. The germline gives CDR1 SGHTA, CDR2 FQGNSA. This CDR3 region has 14 residues. V lost 5 bases, J lost 1 base, and 3 bases stayed unmatched.

This clonotype was seen a few times. This sequence joins TRBV6-4 and TRBJ2-1; D is perhaps TRBD1 (5 bases). Germline loops: CDR1 MRHNA, CDR2 SNTAGT. V was shortened by 5 bases and J by 6 bases, with 11 bases between the two germline ends. The CDR3 totals 13 residues. The CDR3: CASSRQGGNEQFF. DNA of the CDR3: TGTGCCAGCAGTCGGCAGGGCGGCAATGAGCAGTTCTTC.

This clonotype was counted ten times or more. The gene calls are TRBV5-4 and TRBJ2-3, with D perhaps TRBD1 or TRBD2 (6 bases each). There are 16 residues in the CDR3. Per the germline V gene, CDR1 is SGHNT and CDR2 is YYREEE (reference sequence). V dropped 7 bases and J dropped 3 bases, with 21 bases sitting between them. CDR3 protein: CASGRRGAGVTDTQYF. In DNA, the CDR3 is TGTGCCAGCGGACGGAGGGGGGCCGGTGTGACAGATACGCAGTATTTT.